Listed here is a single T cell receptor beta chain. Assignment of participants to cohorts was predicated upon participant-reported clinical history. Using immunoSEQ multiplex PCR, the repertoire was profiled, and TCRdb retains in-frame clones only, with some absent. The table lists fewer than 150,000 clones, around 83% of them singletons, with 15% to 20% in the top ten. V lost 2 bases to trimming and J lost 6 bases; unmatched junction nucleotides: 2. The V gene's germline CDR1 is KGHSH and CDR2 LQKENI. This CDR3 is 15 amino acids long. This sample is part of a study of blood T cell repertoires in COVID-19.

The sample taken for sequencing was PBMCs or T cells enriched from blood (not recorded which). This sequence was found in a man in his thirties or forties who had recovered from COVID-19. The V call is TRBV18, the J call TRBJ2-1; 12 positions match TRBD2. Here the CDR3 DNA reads TGTGCCAGCTCACCAATGACTAGCGGGAGCAATGAGCAGTTCTTC. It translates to CASSPMTSGSNEQFF.